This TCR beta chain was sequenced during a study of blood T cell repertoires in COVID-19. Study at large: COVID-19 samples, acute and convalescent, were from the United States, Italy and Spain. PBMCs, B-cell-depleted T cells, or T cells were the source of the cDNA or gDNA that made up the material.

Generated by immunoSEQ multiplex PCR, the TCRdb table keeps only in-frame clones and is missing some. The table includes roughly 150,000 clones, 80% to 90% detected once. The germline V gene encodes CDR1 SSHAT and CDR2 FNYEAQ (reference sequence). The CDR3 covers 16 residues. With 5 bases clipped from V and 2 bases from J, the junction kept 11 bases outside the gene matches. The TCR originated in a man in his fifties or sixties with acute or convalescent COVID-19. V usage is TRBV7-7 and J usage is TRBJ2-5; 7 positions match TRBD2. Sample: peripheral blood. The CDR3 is CASSLPGTGGQETQYF. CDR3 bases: TGTGCCAGCAGCCTGCCGGGAACGGGGGGACAAGAGACCCAGTACTTC.